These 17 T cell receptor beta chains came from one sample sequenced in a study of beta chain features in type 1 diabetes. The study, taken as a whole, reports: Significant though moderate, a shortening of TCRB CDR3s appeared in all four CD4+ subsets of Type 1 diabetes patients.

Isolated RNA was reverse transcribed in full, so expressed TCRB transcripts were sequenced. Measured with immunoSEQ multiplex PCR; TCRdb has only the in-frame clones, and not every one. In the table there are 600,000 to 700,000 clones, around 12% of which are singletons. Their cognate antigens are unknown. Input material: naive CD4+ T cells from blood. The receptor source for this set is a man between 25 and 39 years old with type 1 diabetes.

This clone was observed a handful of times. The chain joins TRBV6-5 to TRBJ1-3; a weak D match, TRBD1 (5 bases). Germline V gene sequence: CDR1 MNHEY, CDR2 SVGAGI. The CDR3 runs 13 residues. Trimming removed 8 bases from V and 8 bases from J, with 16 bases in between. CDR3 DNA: TGTGCCAGCGGAGGGACGACTCTAGACACCATATATTTT. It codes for CASGGTTLDTIYF.

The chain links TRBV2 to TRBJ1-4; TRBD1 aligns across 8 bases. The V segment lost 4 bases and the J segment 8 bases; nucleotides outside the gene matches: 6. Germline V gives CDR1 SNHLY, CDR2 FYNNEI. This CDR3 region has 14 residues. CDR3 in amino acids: CASSATGGREKLFF. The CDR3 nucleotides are TGTGCCAGCAGTGCTACAGGGGGACGAGAAAAACTGTTTTTT.

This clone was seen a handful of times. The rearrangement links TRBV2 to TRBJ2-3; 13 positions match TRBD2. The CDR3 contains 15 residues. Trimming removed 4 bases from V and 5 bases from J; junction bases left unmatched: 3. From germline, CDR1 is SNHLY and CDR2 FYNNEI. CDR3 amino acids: CASSGLAGGLDTQYF. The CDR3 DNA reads TGTGCCAGCAGTGGACTAGCGGGGGGCCTAGATACGCAGTATTTT.

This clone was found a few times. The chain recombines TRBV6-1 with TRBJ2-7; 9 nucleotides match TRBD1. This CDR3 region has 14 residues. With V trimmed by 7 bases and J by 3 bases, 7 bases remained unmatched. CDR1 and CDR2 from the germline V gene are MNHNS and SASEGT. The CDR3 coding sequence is TGTGCCAGCAACCCGGACAGGGGTGGCTACGAGCAGTACTTC. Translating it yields CASNPDRGGYEQYF.

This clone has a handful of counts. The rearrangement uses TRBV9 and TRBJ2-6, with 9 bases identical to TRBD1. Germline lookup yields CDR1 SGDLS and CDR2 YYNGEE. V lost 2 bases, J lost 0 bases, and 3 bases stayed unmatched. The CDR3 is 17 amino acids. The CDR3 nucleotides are TGTGCCAGCAGCGTGAAGACAGGGGGCTCTGGGGCCAACGTCCTGACTTTC. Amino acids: CASSVKTGGSGANVLTF.

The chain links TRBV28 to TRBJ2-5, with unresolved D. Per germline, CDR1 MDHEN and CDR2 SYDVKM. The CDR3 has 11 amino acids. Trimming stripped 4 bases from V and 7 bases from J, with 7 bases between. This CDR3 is CASSSDWTQYF. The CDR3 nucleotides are TGTGCCAGCAGTTCTGACTGGACCCAGTACTTC.

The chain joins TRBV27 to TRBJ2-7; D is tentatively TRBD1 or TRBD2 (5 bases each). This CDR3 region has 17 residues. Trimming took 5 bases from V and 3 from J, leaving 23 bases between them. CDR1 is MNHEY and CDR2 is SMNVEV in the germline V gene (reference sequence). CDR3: CASSIKLGPSGFYEQYF. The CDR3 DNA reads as TGTGCCAGCAGTATTAAATTGGGACCCTCTGGGTTCTACGAGCAGTACTTC.

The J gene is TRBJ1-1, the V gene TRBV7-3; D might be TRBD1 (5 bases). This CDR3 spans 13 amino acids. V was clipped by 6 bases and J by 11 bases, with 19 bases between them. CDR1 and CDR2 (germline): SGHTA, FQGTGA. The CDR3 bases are TGTGCCAGCAGAGGGTCCCGTGAGGGGCCCGCTTTCTTT. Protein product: CASRGSREGPAFF.

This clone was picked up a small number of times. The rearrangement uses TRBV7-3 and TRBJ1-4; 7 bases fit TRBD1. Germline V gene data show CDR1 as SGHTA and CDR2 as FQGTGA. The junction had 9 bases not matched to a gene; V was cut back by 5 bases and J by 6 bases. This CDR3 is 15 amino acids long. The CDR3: CASSPQGGVDEKLFF. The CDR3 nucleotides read TGTGCCAGCAGCCCCCAGGGGGGGGTGGATGAAAAACTGTTTTTT.

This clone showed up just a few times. The CDR3 reads CASRLSASSYNEQFF. The CDR3 DNA reads TGTGCCAGCAGGCTATCTGCGAGCTCCTACAATGAGCAGTTCTTC. The chain is built from TRBV7-9 and TRBJ2-1, with D unclear. CDR1 and CDR2 from the germline V gene are SEHNR and FQNEAQ (reference sequence). The V gene lost 6 bases and the J gene lost 0 bases, with 12 bases spanning the gap. This CDR3 has 15 residues.

The chain's CDR3 is CASSRPGTVGNIQYF. CDR3 DNA sequence: TGTGCCAGCAGCCGGCCTGGGACAGTCGGAAACATTCAGTACTTC. The chain recombines TRBV7-2 with TRBJ2-4; 7 bases match TRBD1. The CDR3 is 15 residues long. Trimming took 5 bases from V and 6 from J; bases not matched to a gene: 10. The germline V gene encodes CDR1 SGHTA and CDR2 FQGNSA. Full variable domain (remainder filled in from reference TRBV7-2 and TRBJ2-4): GAGVSQSPSNKVTEKGKDVELRCDPISGHTALYWYRQSLGQGLEFLIYFQGNSAPDKSGLPSDRFSAERTGGSVSTLTIQRTQQEDSAVYLCASSRPGTVGNIQYFGAGTRLSVL.

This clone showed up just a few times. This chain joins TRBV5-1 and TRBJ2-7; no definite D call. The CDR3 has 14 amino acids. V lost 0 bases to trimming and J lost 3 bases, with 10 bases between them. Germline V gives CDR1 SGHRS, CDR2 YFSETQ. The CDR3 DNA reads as TGCGCCAGCAGCTTGGGTGACAAGGGCTACGAGCAGTACTTC. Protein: CASSLGDKGYEQYF.

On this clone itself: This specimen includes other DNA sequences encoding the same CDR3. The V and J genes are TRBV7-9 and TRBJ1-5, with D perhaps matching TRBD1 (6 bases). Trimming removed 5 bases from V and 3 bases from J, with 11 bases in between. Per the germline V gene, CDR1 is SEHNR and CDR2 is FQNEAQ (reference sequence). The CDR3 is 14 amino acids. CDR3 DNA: TGTGCCAGCAGCCTCACAGGGTCCAATCAGCCCCAGCATTTT. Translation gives CASSLTGSNQPQHF.

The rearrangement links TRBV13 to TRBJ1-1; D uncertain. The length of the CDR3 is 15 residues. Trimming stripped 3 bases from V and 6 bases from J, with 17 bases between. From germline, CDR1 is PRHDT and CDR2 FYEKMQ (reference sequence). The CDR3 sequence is CASSFTLAGHPEAFF. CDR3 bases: TGTGCCAGCAGCTTTACCCTTGCAGGCCACCCTGAAGCTTTCTTT.

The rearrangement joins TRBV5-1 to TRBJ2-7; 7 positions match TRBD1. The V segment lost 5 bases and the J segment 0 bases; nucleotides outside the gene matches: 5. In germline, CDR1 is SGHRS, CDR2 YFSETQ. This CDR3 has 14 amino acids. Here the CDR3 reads CASRTGTASYEQYF. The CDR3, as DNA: TGCGCCAGCAGAACCGGGACAGCCTCCTACGAGCAGTACTTC.

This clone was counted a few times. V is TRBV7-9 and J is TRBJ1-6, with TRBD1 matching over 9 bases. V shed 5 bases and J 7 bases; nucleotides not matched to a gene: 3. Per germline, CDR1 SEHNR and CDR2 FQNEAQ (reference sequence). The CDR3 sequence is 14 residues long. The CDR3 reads CASSTGTGNSPLHF. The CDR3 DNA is TGTGCCAGCAGCACAGGGACAGGGAATTCACCCCTCCACTTT.

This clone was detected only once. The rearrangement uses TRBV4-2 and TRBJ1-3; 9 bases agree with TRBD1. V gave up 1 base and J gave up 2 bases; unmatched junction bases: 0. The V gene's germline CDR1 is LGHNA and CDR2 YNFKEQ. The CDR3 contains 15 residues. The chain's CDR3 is CASSQGTGAGNTIYF. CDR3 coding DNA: TGTGCCAGCAGCCAAGGGACAGGGGCTGGAAACACCATATATTTT.